Sequencing of this T cell receptor beta chain was carried out in a study of cytomegalovirus exposure and HLA in healthy donors (TCRdb year 2017). With respect to the entire study: An earlier analysis of about 560 of the donors reported 276 Gb of sequence data and around 110 million unique TCR beta sequences obtained from 180 million or so T cells. An early release that covered about 600 HLA-typed donors contained around 300 gigabases of sequencing data and 75 million to 100 million unique TCR sequences. Among the roughly 400 genotyped donors, more than 70% belonged to the genetic ancestry cluster associated with self-reported Caucasian donors. The study was designed to test whether signatures of past pathogen exposure could be identified by cataloging public T cell receptors. The study profiled the T cell repertoires of around 700 subjects by immunosequencing and related them to cytomegalovirus serostatus. Along with the 666-subject first cohort, a separate validation cohort of approximately 110 different subjects was used. To predict cytomegalovirus infection status, the study combined high-throughput TCR immunosequencing, statistical association of individual TCRs with disease status, and machine learning. To study patterns of TCR occurrence, a later analysis re-analyzed previously published TCR beta repertoires from under 750 donors and added high-resolution HLA genotyping. In the later analysis, no new phenotypic data were used to find candidate immune exposures; instead, reliance was placed on TCR beta sequences and their occurrence across donors. An earlier analysis of several hundred of the donors used high-throughput TCR beta sequencing to judge whether each TCR beta V gene segment behaved as functional or pseudogenic. Alongside the repertoire data, information on donor age, sex, ethnicity and CMV serostatus was compiled. A later genetic analysis used genome-wide SNP genotypes for about three fifths of the 666 donors, treating that subset as a discovery cohort. All discovery cohort repertoires had been generated using a single sequencing platform. HLA typing covered class I and class II loci at four-digit resolution. Typing coverage varied by locus: roughly 629-640 donors for A, B, C, DRB1 and DQB1; approximately 520 for DQA1; around 610 for DPA1; approximately 470 for DPB1. Because of strong linkage in the cohort, roughly five DR-DQ haplotypes were treated as single units for association and clustering. Across around 400 genotyped donors of the cohort, an average of 235,054 unique TCR beta nucleotide sequences per donor were sequenced, and approximately 19% of those sequences were non-productive.

Overall study results and their limits: Because counts were too low, about 15 rarely observed V segments, including chromosome 9 orphons, were left out of the earlier analysis of several hundred of the donors. Compared with the approximately 720-donor mean, donors in an Asian-associated ancestry cluster had fewer N-insertions in productive TCRs, according to a later genetic analysis. In an earlier analysis of some 500 of the donors, most TCR beta V segments appeared in productive rearrangements about 87% or about 30% of the time, broadly matching IMGT annotations. Specific HLA alleles were associated with 15,000 to 20,000 TCR beta sequences at a false discovery rate of 0.05 in a later analysis. CMV serostatus was the only immune exposure information available for the cohort. The sequencing pipeline was judged likely to have produced a cluster of highly shared sequence variants as a technical artifact. According to the authors, the approach could potentially be generalized to other disease states and immunological phenotypes. A few of the identified cytomegalovirus-associated TCR beta chains were confirmed in vitro to be specific for cytomegalovirus antigens. Linkage disequilibrium might explain the correlated functional status among segregating V segments, but an unknown experimental factor could not be excluded. A later analysis reported that several top co-occurrence clusters appeared linked to parvovirus B19, influenza, CMV and Epstein-Barr virus. When HLA alleles, especially DR and DQ, strongly co-occurred, TCR associations were difficult to assign to individual alleles. A further reported finding was that TCR beta sequences accurately predicted the HLA-A and HLA-B alleles for most subjects in the first cohort. A later analysis found that HLA-associated TCR beta chains were more clonally expanded and had lower generation probabilities than equally common non-associated chains. Most TCR sequences were observed very rarely across donors, whereas some public TCRs were present in many individuals. HLA typing was unavailable for some donors at each locus, so association tests used only the typed subset. Most CMV-associated TCR beta chains appeared to be HLA-restricted in a later analysis, and the HLA associations seemed to be driven largely by CMV exposure. Cytomegalovirus status was reported to be diagnosed by the classifier with high specificity and sensitivity in both the original and validation cohorts. Some IMGT-functional V segments, including TRBV6-2 and TRBV6-3, could not be told apart with the 87-base-pair reads, so those segments were excluded. Sequencing depth was assumed to be roughly uniform across donors in the presence/absence analyses, though that assumption may not hold. In the study, some 160 TCR beta chains were listed as associated with cytomegalovirus. The cohort was sequenced for TCR beta chains only, and without alpha or paired-chain data the features that could be detected were limited. A later genetic analysis associated a missense DCLRE1C variant with V-gene and J-gene trimming of TCR beta chains, and an independent cohort replicated the association. A later analysis found that TCR association rates varied across HLA loci, with DRB1 alleles showing the most associated TCRs and HLA-C alleles the fewest.

Preparation of the library involved the immunoSEQ multiplex PCR assay. For the multiplex PCR, a mixture combining 60 forward primers for TCR Vbeta segments and 13 reverse primers for TCR Jbeta segments was used. Amplification of the CDR3 region of rearranged TCR beta genes was performed with a multiplex PCR assay on genomic DNA. The amplified TCR beta libraries were sequenced on the Illumina HiSeq System as 87-base-pair reads. Per the original workflow: Across the 600 to 700 repertoires, a later analysis counted approximately 83 million unique TCR beta chains, around 11 million of which were shared by at least two donors. Raw reads were error-corrected and collapsed into unique sequences with a nearest-neighbor algorithm that merged closely related sequences to remove PCR and sequencing errors. V, D and J gene segments were assigned by aligning CDR3 sequences to IMGT reference sequences. For a sequence to be retained, a match of at least six nucleotides was required to both a V gene segment and a J gene segment. Rearrangements were called productive when the CDR3 lacked stop codons and stayed in frame with V and J; all others were non-productive. CDR3 was defined according to IMGT convention as the region running from the second conserved V-encoded cysteine to the conserved J-encoded phenylalanine. In an earlier analysis of around 570 of the donors, sequences lacking an unambiguous match to a single V gene segment were excluded. In an earlier analysis of approximately 610 of the donors, V segments were called functional above 56.7% productive rearrangements and were called segregating when the between-donor standard deviation exceeded 5%. A statistical classification framework was built for diagnosing cytomegalovirus status from the catalog of TCR beta chain sequences. In a later analysis, V and J genes were assigned by comparing TCR nucleotide sequences against IMGT/GENE-DB human TR gene sequences. A later analysis assigned CDR3 sequences and most-parsimonious VDJ recombination scenarios with the TCRdist pipeline. A later analysis defined each TCR beta chain by its CDR3 amino acid sequence plus V-gene family, and excluded reads lacking a unique V-gene family. As a way to deal with suspected cross-contamination and a sequencing artifact, a later analysis dropped approximately 570 nucleotide sequences that were highly shared and had low generation probability. A later analysis calculated a clonal expansion index for each public chain from normalized within-repertoire ranks of inferred template counts. Generation probabilities in a later analysis came from a VDJ recombination model fitted to out-of-frame rearrangements, and those results were checked against IGoR. A later analysis scored TCR-TCR, TCR-HLA and TCR-CMV co-occurrence with hypergeometric tests, applying a repertoire-size bias correction to TCR pairs. In a later analysis, false discovery rates were estimated by permuting HLA or CMV assignments 20 times. In a later analysis, co-occurring TCRs were grouped using DBSCAN, with TCRdist sequence similarity added in when clustering inside HLA-allele-positive subsets. Repertoires with fewer than 30,000 or more than 120,000 public chains, plus five repertoires with anomalous nucleotide sharing, were excluded from co-occurrence clustering. This is the immuneACCESS table as TCRdb keeps it, with only in-frame sequences that have V and J called. A part of the clones is gone; compared with another copy, unresolved V genes explain less than half, and the rest is unexplained. Clonal size and the V and J genes are those of that table, whereas D and trimming came from the DNA. The sample table records 200,000 or so clones; 80% to 85% of these occur just once. The leading ten clones occupy approximately 0.25% of the sample.

As to this clone: Its binding antigen is unknown. No much larger clone is present one base from it, and per-base qualities are unavailable.

In total, just over 650 healthy bone marrow donors made up the cohort. At the time of sampling, all cohort members were nominally healthy, though unrecorded immune exposures were likely present. The donor tested CMV seronegative and was one of the 352 seronegative cohort members. Each donor provided a peripheral blood sample, and peripheral blood mononuclear cells were used for TCR beta sequencing. Genomic DNA extraction from the blood cell samples was performed with the Qiagen DNeasy Blood Extraction Kit. The CDR3 holds 15 amino acids from the cysteine to the phenylalanine. The kept DNA is CDR3 alone, 45 bases in frame from the first base. Sequences SGHNT (CDR1) and YYREEE (CDR2) are obtained from the germline V gene (reference sequence).

The chain uses TRBV5-4 and TRBJ2-5; TRBD1 is perhaps the D gene, given 8 matching bases. The end of the DNA fits TRBJ2-7 better, so the J call may be wrong. The source is a boy aged 5-17 years in good health and CMV-seronegative. The material sequenced was PBMCs. The nucleotide sequence reads TGTGCCAGCAGCTTGTCCGGACAGGGAGGGTACGAGCAGTACTTC. Translated, it reads CASSLSGQGGYEQYF.